This passage covers 18 T cell receptor beta chains from one sample sequenced in a study of shared clonotypes between healthy human individuals. Profiling relied on immunoSEQ multiplex PCR, and the TCRdb table lists in-frame clones only, not all of them. The sample holds approximately 2.3 million clones, just over 90% seen once. Sequencing was performed on naive CD4+ T cells from PBMCs. The subset here: CD45RA+ positively selected. These receptors all stem from a man aged 18 to 30 in good health. Some clones in this sample may be carry-over from other donors' samples.

The V and J genes are TRBV5-1 and TRBJ1-2; 8 bases line up with TRBD1. The CDR3 extends over 15 amino acids. Germline V gene lookup returns CDR1 SGHRS and CDR2 YFSETQ. V shed 3 bases, J shed 3 bases, and the junction held 7 bases outside the gene matches. The CDR3 DNA sequence: TGCGCCAGCAGCTCCAGGACAGGGAGCGACTATGGCTACACCTTC. This encodes CASSSRTGSDYGYTF.

V gene TRBV5-8 combines with J gene TRBJ2-7; the match to TRBD2 covers 14 bases. The CDR3 extends over 15 amino acids. V lost 4 bases and J lost 5; bases outside the gene matches: 5. Germline CDR1 SGHTS, CDR2 YDEGEE. The CDR3 loop is CASSTPGLAGDEQYF. The CDR3 bases are TGTGCCAGCAGCACTCCGGGACTAGCGGGAGACGAGCAGTACTTC.

The V call is TRBV18, the J call TRBJ1-1; D is undetermined. The CDR3 runs 14 residues. Germline V CDR1 and CDR2: KGHSH, LQKENI. The germline V and J ends were trimmed by 2 bases and 4 bases, with 11 bases remaining between them. The CDR3 region is CASSPGQAFTEAFF. DNA for the CDR3: TGTGCCAGCTCACCAGGGCAGGCGTTCACTGAAGCTTTCTTT.

The genes are TRBV6-1 and TRBJ1-1; the D is unclear. The CDR3 is made up of 14 amino acids. V was pared by 2 bases and J by 4 bases, with 11 bases between. Germline loops: CDR1 MNHNS, CDR2 SASEGT. CDR3 amino acids: CASSELGKGTEAFF. CDR3 nucleotides: TGTGCCAGCAGTGAATTGGGAAAGGGCACTGAAGCTTTCTTT.

The chain joins TRBV29-1 to TRBJ2-2; D is perhaps TRBD1 (5 bases). This CDR3 has 13 amino acids. V lost 6 bases and J 5 bases, leaving 13 bases between the germline ends. Germline values: CDR1 SQVTM, CDR2 ANQGSEA. CDR3 in amino acids: CSVAKGQTGELFF. CDR3 in DNA: TGCAGCGTCGCGAAGGGGCAGACCGGGGAGCTGTTTTTT.

As regards this clone: Other DNA sequences in this specimen translate into the identical CDR3. The rearrangement joins TRBV9 to TRBJ2-2; D is unclear. Between the trimmed V and J ends, which lost 0 bases and 4 bases, there was a span of 4 bases. Germline V gives CDR1 SGDLS, CDR2 YYNGEE. The CDR3 consists of 13 residues. The DNA of the CDR3 is TGTGCCAGCAGCGTAGCTGCCACCGGGGAGCTGTTTTTT. It is translated as CASSVAATGELFF.

The V call is TRBV7-9, the J call TRBJ1-2, with TRBD1 matching 12 bases. The germline V gene encodes CDR1 SEHNR and CDR2 FQNEAQ (reference sequence). The V segment lost 1 base and the J segment 6 bases; nucleotides outside the gene matches: 3. CDR3 length equals 15 residues. CDR3: CASSLGDRGQDGYTF. The DNA of the CDR3 is TGTGCCAGCAGCTTAGGGGACAGGGGGCAGGATGGCTACACCTTC.

V gene TRBV5-1 combines with J gene TRBJ2-5, with D maybe TRBD2 (6 bases). V lost 1 base, J lost 1 base, and 11 bases lay in between. The CDR3 is made up of 15 amino acids. Looked up from germline, CDR1 is SGHRS and CDR2 is YFSETQ. This CDR3 is CASSLRAGSQETQYF. Here the CDR3 DNA reads TGCGCCAGCAGCTTGCGCGCGGGATCCCAAGAGACCCAGTACTTC.

V and J are TRBV30 and TRBJ2-1, with 9 bases that match TRBD2. The CDR3 has 16 residues. The trim removed 0 bases at V and 4 bases at J, leaving 7 bases unmatched. Germline loops: CDR1 GTSNPN, CDR2 SVGIG (reference sequence). The CDR3 protein is CAWSVHGAGGYNEQFF. DNA of the CDR3: TGTGCCTGGAGTGTACACGGAGCGGGAGGATACAATGAGCAGTTCTTC.

J is TRBJ2-2 and V is TRBV9; D unclear. The germline gives CDR1 SGDLS, CDR2 YYNGEE. Trimming pared 4 bases from V and 7 bases from J, leaving 17 bases between. This CDR3 comprises 15 residues. CDR3 amino acids: CASSPRGRADGELFF. DNA of the CDR3: TGTGCCAGCAGCCCCAGAGGAAGGGCAGACGGGGAGCTGTTTTTT.

The rearrangement joins TRBV5-1 to TRBJ2-5; a possible D gene is TRBD1 (6 bases). The germline gives CDR1 SGHRS, CDR2 YFSETQ. CDR3 length: 14 residues. V was clipped by 0 bases and J by 4 bases, with 10 bases between them. This CDR3 is CASSLDRASETQYF. The CDR3 DNA sequence: TGCGCCAGCAGCTTGGACAGGGCTTCAGAGACCCAGTACTTC.

On this clone: Other nucleotide sequences in the sample specify the same CDR3. The V call is TRBV7-9, the J call TRBJ1-1; no firm D call. This CDR3 has 11 residues. Between the trimmed V and J ends, which lost 3 bases and 5 bases, there was a span of 4 bases. The germline V gene encodes CDR1 SEHNR and CDR2 FQNEAQ (reference sequence). The CDR3 region is CASSFFTEAFF. CDR3 in DNA: TGTGCCAGCAGCTTCTTTACTGAAGCTTTCTTT.

This clone was detected a few times. This chain links TRBV15 with TRBJ1-1; D remains unclear. This CDR3 is built from 14 residues. Trimming cost V 5 bases and J 0 bases, with 10 bases left between them. CDR1 is LNHNV, CDR2 YYDKDF, per germline (reference sequence). DNA of the CDR3: TGTGCCACCAGCTGGGGTAGGATGAACACTGAAGCTTTCTTT. This sequence encodes CATSWGRMNTEAFF.

The chain employs TRBV5-4 and TRBJ1-2; TRBD1 agrees at 8 bases. With 5 bases clipped from V and 8 bases from J, the junction kept 8 bases outside the gene matches. This CDR3 contains 13 residues. Per germline, CDR1 SGHNT and CDR2 YYREEE (reference sequence). The DNA for the CDR3 is TGTGCCAGCAGTCCAGACAGGGGTGTGGGCTACACCTTC. Protein: CASSPDRGVGYTF. The full variable domain, completed using reference TRBV5-4 and TRBJ1-2, is ETGVTQSPTHLIKTRGQQVTLRCSSQSGHNTVSWYQQALGQGPQFIFQYYREEENGRGNFPPRFSGLQFPNYSSELNVNALELDDSALYLCASSPDRGVGYTFGSGTRLTVV.

This chain uses TRBV28 with TRBJ2-7; 8 nucleotides align to TRBD2. The junction had 7 bases not matched to a gene; V was cut back by 7 bases and J by 2 bases. The V gene's germline CDR1 is MDHEN and CDR2 SYDVKM. The CDR3 has 14 residues. CDR3 in DNA: TGTGCCAGCACCAGGGGACTAGGGGCCTACGAGCAGTACTTC. This encodes CASTRGLGAYEQYF.

CDR3 residues: CASSRVAGVGANEQFF. The DNA for the CDR3 is TGTGCCAGCTCTCGGGTAGCGGGAGTTGGGGCCAATGAGCAGTTCTTC. The V call is TRBV18, the J call TRBJ2-1, with 9 bases matching TRBD2. Trimming cost V 6 bases and J 6 bases; bases outside gene matches: 12. Germline assignment: CDR1 KGHSH and CDR2 LQKENI. The CDR3 loop spans 16 amino acids.

Worth noting for this clone: At the DNA level, this CDR3 is encoded by other sequences in the same sample as well. V gene TRBV5-1 combines with J gene TRBJ2-1; TRBD2 matches at 7 bases. Germline V gives CDR1 SGHRS, CDR2 YFSETQ. J gave up 3 bases and V 0 bases, and 3 bases lay outside the gene matches. CDR3 length: 15 amino acids. The CDR3 protein is CASSLAAGVYNEQFF. CDR3 sequence (DNA): TGCGCCAGCAGCTTGGCGGCGGGAGTCTACAATGAGCAGTTCTTC.

The chain has TRBV28 and TRBJ2-2; TRBD1 aligns across 11 bases. CDR1 is MDHEN, CDR2 SYDVKM, per germline. The CDR3 covers 15 residues. Unmatched junction bases numbered 3, after V lost 5 bases and J lost 4 bases. CDR3 protein: CASSRTGGLTGELFF. The DNA of the CDR3 is TGTGCCAGCAGTAGGACAGGGGGCCTCACCGGGGAGCTGTTTTTT.